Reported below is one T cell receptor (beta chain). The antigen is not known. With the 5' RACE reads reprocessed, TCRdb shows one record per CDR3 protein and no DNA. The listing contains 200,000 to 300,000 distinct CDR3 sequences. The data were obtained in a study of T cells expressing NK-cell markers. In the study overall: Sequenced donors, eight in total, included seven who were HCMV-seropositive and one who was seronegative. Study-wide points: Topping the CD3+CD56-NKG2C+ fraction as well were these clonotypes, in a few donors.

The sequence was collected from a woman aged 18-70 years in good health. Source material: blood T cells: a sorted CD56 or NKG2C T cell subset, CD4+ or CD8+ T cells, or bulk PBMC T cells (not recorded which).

CDR3 loop: CASSLRGPTEAFF. The gene calls are TRBV7-2 and TRBJ1-1; TCRdb lists TRBD1, though no DNA is available to test this call. CDR3 length: 13 residues. From germline, CDR1 is SGHTA and CDR2 FQGNSA.